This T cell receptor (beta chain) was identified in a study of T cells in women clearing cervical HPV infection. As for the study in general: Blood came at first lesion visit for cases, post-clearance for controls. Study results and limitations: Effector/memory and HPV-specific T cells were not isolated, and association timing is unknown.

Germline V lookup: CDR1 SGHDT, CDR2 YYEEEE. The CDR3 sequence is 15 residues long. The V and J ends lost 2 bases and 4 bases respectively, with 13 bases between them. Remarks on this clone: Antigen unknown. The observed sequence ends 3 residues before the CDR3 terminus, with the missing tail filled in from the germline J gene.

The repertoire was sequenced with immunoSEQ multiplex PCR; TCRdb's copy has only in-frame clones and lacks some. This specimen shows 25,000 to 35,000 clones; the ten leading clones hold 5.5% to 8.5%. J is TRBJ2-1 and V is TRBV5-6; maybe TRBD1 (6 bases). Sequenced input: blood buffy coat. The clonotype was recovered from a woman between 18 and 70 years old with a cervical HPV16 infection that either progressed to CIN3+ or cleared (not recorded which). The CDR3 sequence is CASSFAGAKYNEQFF. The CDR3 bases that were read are TGTGCCAGCAGCTTTGCAGGGGCTAAATACAATGAG.